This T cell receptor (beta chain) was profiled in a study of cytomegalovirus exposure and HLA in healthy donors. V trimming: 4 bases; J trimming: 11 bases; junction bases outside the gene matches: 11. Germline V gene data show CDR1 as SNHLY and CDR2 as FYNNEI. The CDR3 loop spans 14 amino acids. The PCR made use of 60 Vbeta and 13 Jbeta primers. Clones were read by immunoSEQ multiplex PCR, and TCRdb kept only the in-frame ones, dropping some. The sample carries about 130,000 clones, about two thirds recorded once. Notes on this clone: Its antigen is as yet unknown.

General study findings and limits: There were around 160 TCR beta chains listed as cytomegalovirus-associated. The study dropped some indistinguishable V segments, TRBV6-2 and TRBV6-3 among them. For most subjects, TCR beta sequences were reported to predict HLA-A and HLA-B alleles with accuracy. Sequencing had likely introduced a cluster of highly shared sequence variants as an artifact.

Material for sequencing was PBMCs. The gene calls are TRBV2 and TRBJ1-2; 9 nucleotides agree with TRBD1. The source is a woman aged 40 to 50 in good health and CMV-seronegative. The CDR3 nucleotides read TGTGCCAGCAGTGGAGACAGGGGGTTCGACACTTACACCTTC. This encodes CASSGDRGFDTYTF.